These 10 T cell receptor beta chains came from one sample sequenced in a study of TIL therapy for anti-PD-1-resistant metastatic lung cancer. Time point given: pre-treatment sample, taken before nivolumab and TIL therapy. This was the immunoSEQ v3 assay. Using immunoSEQ multiplex PCR, the repertoire was profiled, and TCRdb retains in-frame clones only, with some absent. There are approximately 20,000 clones in the sample; 78% occur only once, and roughly 7% lies in the top ten. The source was blood, collected at baseline. All receptors come from a person aged 25 to 85 with non-small cell lung cancer.

This sequence joins TRBV19 and TRBJ1-1; D gene ambiguous. CDR1 is LNHDA, CDR2 SQIVND, per germline (reference sequence). V lost 3 bases to trimming and J lost 11 bases, with 13 bases between them. The CDR3 totals 12 residues. In nucleotides, the CDR3 is TGTGCCAGTAGTATGACGCCTCTGGAGGCTTTCTTT. This translates into CASSMTPLEAFF.

J is TRBJ2-2 and V is TRBV6-5, with D perhaps matching TRBD1 or TRBD2 (5 bases each). Germline-derived CDR1 and CDR2 are MNHEY and SVGAGI. The CDR3 extends over 14 amino acids. V was cut by 6 bases and J by 5 bases, with 13 bases left in between. The chain's CDR3 is CASSERGRTGELFF. CDR3 sequence (DNA): TGTGCCAGCAGCGAGAGGGGAAGGACCGGGGAGCTGTTTTTT.

The chain uses TRBV6-1 and TRBJ1-2; 8 nucleotides align to TRBD1. The length of the CDR3 is 13 residues. Looked up from germline, CDR1 is MNHNS and CDR2 is SASEGT. V lost 5 bases and J lost 2; bases outside the gene matches: 1. Written as DNA, the CDR3 is TGTGCCAGCAGTCAGGGGGCGAACTATGGCTACACCTTC. Residues: CASSQGANYGYTF.

The CDR3 sequence is CASSEGTGTGTGYTF. CDR3 nucleotide sequence: TGCGCCAGCAGTGAGGGTACCGGGACAGGGACCGGCTACACCTTC. The chain is built from TRBV10-2 and TRBJ1-2, with 9 bases lining up with TRBD1. V shed 2 bases, J shed 8 bases, and the junction held 9 bases outside the gene matches. This CDR3 comprises 15 residues. Germline lookup yields CDR1 WSHSY and CDR2 SAAADI.

The chain couples TRBV9 to TRBJ2-3; 7 nucleotides align to TRBD2. J gave up 6 bases and V 3 bases, and 10 bases lay outside the gene matches. Germline lookup yields CDR1 SGDLS and CDR2 YYNGEE. This CDR3 is 15 amino acids long. The CDR3 sequence is CASSESTSRYDTQYF. The DNA for the CDR3 is TGTGCCAGCAGCGAATCGACTAGCCGATATGATACGCAGTATTTT.

DNA for the CDR3: TGTGCCAGCACCTATTCGCGACAGGGCACCTACGAGCAGTACTTC. Translation gives CASTYSRQGTYEQYF. This chain links TRBV6-1 with TRBJ2-5, with 7 nucleotides matching TRBD1. The J call may be incorrect, as the DNA end agrees better with TRBJ2-7. The CDR3 totals 15 residues. The germline CDR1 and CDR2 sequences are MNHNS and SASEGT.

The rearrangement joins TRBV30 to TRBJ1-1; possibly TRBD1 for D (6 bases). The CDR3 is 12 residues long. Germline CDR1 and CDR2: GTSNPN and SVGIG (reference sequence). Trimming took 4 bases from V and 4 from J, leaving 10 bases between them. The CDR3 DNA sequence: TGTGCCTGGAATACAGGGAGCACTGAAGCTTTCTTT. Translated, it gives CAWNTGSTEAFF.

The J gene is TRBJ2-1, the V gene TRBV7-9; D remains ambiguous. The CDR3 is made up of 13 amino acids. Germline CDR1 is SEHNR and CDR2 is FQNEAQ (reference sequence). The V end lost 0 bases, the J end lost 5 bases, and 5 bases lay between the germline ends. The CDR3 loop is CASSLAGDNEQFF. As DNA, the CDR3 is TGTGCCAGCAGCTTAGCTGGGGACAATGAGCAGTTCTTC.

The chain is built from TRBV19 and TRBJ1-1; D remains unclear. The CDR3 is made up of 13 amino acids. Trimming pared 6 bases from V and 0 bases from J, leaving 8 bases between. Germline CDR1 LNHDA, CDR2 SQIVND (reference sequence). For the CDR3, the DNA is TGTGCCAGTAGAATGCAGCTGAACACTGAAGCTTTCTTT. Translated, it gives CASRMQLNTEAFF.

This clone was picked up a small number of times. The chain recombines TRBV11-3 with TRBJ2-1; D remains ambiguous. CDR1 is SGHNT and CDR2 is YENEEA in the germline V gene. There are 14 residues in the CDR3. Trimming took off 4 bases at V and 5 bases at J, with 12 bases between the two ends. CDR3 bases: TGTGCCAGCAGCTCTCTCCCCGAGGACAATGAGCAGTTCTTC. As protein: CASSSLPEDNEQFF. The whole variable domain, remainder taken from reference TRBV11-3 and TRBJ2-1, is EAGVVQSPRYKIIEKKQPVAFWCNPISGHNTLYWYLQNLGQGPELLIRYENEEAVDDSQLPKDRFSAERLKGVDSTLKIQPAELGDSAVYLCASSSLPEDNEQFFGPGTRLTVL.